This T cell receptor (beta chain) was identified during a study of post-analysis software for immune sequencing data. About the research overall: Recorded disease courses covered relapsing-remitting, secondary progressive and progressive-relapsing multiple sclerosis. Some patients had no subtype annotation. General study findings and limits: With F measure, samples from one preparation batch clustered together strongly. A handful of TRBV segments were more frequent in patients than controls; TRBV5-6, TRBV5-1 and TRBV20-1 belonged to this group. People with multiple sclerosis had a significantly lower normalized Chao1 diversity than controls did.

Comment on this clonotype: Antigen: not known.

CDR3 length: 13 amino acids. In germline, CDR1 is DFQATT, CDR2 SNEGSKA (reference sequence). TCR beta cDNA libraries had unique molecular identifiers. T cells, about 0.95 to 11 million of them, yielded around 460,000 cDNA molecules. TCRdb re-analysed the PCR reads in MiXCR, keeping a single row per CDR3 protein. The sample records hundreds of thousands of distinct CDR3 sequences, 59% being singletons. The sequence was obtained from a girl under 10 years old with multiple sclerosis. The sequenced sample was blood. V is TRBV20-1 and J is TRBJ2-5; a weak D match, TRBD2 (6 bases). The better agreement between TRBJ2-7 and the DNA end casts doubt on the J call. The CDR3 protein is CSAGTSPTYEQYF. In DNA form, the CDR3 reads TGCAGCGCGGGGACTTCTCCCACCTACGAGCAGTACTTC.